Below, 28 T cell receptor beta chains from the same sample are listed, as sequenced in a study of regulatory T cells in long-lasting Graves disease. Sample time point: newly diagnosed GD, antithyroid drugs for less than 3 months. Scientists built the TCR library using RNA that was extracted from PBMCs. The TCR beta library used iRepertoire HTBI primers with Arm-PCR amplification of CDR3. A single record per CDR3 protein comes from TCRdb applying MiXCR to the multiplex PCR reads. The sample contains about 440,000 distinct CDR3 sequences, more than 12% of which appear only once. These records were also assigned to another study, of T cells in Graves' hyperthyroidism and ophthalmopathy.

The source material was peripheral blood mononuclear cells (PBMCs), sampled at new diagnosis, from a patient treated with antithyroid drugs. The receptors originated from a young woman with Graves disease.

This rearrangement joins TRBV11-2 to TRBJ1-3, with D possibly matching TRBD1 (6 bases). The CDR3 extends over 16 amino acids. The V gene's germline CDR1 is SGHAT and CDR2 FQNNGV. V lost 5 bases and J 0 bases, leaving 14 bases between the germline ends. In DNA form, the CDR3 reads TGTGCCAGCAGCATCCTCCGGACAGACTCTGGAAACACCATATATTTT. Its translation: CASSILRTDSGNTIYF.

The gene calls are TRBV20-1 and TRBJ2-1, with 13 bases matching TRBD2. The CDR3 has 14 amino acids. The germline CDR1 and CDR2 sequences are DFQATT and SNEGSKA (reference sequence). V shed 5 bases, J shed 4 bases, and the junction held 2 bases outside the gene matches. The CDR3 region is CSALTSGRYNEQFF. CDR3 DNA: TGCAGTGCTTTGACTAGCGGGAGGTACAATGAGCAGTTCTTC.

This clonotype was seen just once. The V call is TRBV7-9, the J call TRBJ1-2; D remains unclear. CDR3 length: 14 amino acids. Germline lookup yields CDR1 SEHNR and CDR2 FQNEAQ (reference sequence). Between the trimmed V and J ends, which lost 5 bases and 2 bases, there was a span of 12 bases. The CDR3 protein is CASSPRSPNYGYTF. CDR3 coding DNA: TGTGCCAGCAGCCCCCGTAGTCCGAACTATGGCTACACCTTC. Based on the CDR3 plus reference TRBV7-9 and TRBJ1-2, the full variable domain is DTGVSQNPRHKITKRGQNVTFRCDPISEHNRLYWYRQTLGQGPEFLTYFQNEAQLEKSRLLSDRFSAERPKGSFSTLEIQRTEQGDSAMYLCASSPRSPNYGYTFGSGTRLTVV.

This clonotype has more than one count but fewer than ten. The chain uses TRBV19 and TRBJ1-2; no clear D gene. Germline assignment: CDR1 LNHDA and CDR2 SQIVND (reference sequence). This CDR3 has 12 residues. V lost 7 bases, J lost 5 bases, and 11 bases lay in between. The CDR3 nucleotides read TGTGCCAGTAATACGGGCCAATATGGCTACACCTTC. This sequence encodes CASNTGQYGYTF.

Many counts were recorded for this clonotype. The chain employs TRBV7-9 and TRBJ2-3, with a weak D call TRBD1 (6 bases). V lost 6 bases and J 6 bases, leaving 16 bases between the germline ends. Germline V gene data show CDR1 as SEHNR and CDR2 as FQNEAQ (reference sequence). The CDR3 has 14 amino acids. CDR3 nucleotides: TGTGCCAGCAGACCTAGGTGGGGGCCGGATACGCAGTATTTT. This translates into CASRPRWGPDTQYF.

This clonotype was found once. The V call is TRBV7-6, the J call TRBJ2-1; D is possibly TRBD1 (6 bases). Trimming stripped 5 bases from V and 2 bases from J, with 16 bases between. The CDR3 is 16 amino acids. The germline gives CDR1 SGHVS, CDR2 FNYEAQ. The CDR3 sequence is CASSTRQESPYNEQFF. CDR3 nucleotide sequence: TGTGCCAGCAGCACCCGACAGGAGAGCCCCTACAATGAGCAGTTCTTC.

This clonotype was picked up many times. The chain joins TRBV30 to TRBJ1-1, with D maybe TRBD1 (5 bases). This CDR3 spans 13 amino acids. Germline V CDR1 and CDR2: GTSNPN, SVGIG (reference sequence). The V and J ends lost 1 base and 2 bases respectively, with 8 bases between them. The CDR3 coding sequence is TGTGCCTGGAGTGCGGGGCAAAACACTGAAGCTTTCTTT. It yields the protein CAWSAGQNTEAFF.

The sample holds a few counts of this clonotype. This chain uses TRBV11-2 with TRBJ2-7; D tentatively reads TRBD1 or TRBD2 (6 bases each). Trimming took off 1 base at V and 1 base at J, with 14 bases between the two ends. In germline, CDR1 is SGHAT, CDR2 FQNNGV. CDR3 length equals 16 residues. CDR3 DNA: TGTGCCAGCAGCTTAGCGGTAGGGGGGACGTCCTACGAGCAGTACTTC. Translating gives CASSLAVGGTSYEQYF.

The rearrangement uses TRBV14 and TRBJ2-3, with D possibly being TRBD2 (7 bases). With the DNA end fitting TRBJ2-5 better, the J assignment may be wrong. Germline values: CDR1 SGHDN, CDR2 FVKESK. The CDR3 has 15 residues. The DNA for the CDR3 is TGTGCCAGCAGCGACTGGACTAGAGGGGGAGAGACCCAGTACTTC. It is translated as CASSDWTRGGETQYF.

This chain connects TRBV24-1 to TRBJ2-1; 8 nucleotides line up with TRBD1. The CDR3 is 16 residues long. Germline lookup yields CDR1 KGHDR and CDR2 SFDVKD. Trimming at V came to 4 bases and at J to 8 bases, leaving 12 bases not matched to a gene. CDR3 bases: TGTGCCACCAGTGACACGGGACAGGACCTTATCGATGAGCAGTTCTTC. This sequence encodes CATSDTGQDLIDEQFF.

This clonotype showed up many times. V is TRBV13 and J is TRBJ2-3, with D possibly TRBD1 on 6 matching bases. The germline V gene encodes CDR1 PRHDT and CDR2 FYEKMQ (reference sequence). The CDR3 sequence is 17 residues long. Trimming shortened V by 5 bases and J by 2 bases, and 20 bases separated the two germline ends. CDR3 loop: CASSHEGLAGVTDTQYF. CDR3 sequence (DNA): TGTGCCAGCAGCCACGAAGGGCTGGCAGGGGTCACAGATACGCAGTATTTT.

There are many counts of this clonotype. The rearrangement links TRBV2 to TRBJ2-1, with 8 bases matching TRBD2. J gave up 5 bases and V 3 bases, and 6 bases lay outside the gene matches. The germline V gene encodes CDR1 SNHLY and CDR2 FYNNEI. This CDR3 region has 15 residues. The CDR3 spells CASSEGLVLHNEQFF. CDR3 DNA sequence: TGTGCCAGCAGTGAGGGACTAGTCCTCCACAATGAGCAGTTCTTC.

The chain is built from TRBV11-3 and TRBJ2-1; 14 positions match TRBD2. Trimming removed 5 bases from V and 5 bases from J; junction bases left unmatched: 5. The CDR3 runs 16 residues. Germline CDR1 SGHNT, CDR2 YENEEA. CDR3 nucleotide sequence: TGTGCCAGCAGCCCGACTAGCGGGAGGGCCCACAATGAGCAGTTCTTC. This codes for CASSPTSGRAHNEQFF.

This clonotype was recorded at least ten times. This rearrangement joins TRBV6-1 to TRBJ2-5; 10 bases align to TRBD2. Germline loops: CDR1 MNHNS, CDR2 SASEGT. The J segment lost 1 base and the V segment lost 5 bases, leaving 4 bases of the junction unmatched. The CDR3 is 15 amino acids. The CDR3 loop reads CASSNIAGGQETQYF. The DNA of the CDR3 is TGTGCCAGCAGTAACATAGCGGGAGGCCAAGAGACCCAGTACTTC.

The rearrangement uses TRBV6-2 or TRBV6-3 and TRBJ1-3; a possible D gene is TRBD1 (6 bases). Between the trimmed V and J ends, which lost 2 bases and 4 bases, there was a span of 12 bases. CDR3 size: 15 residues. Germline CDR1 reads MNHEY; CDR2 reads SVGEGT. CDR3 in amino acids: CASSYRAGAGNTIYF. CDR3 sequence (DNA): TGTGCCAGCAGTTACCGCGCAGGGGCGGGAAACACCATATATTTT.

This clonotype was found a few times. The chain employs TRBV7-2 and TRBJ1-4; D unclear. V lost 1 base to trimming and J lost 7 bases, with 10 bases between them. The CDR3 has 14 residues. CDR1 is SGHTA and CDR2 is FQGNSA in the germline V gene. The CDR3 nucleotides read TGTGCCAGCAGCTTAGGATTAATGGGTGAAAAACTGTTTTTT. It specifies CASSLGLMGEKLFF.

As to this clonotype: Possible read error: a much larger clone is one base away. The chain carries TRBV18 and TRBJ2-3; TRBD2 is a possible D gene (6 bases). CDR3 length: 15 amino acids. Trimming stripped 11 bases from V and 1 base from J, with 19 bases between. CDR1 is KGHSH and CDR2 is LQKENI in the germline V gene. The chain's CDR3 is CAGPRPASGTDTQYF. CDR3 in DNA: TGTGCCGGTCCCAGGCCCGCTAGCGGCACAGATACGCAGTATTTT. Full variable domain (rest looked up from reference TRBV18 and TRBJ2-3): NAGVMQNPRHLVRRRGQEARLRCSPMKGHSHVYWYRQLPEEGLKFMVYLQKENIIDESGMPKERFSAEFPKEGPSILRIQQVVRGDSAAYFCAGPRPASGTDTQYFGPGTRLTVL.

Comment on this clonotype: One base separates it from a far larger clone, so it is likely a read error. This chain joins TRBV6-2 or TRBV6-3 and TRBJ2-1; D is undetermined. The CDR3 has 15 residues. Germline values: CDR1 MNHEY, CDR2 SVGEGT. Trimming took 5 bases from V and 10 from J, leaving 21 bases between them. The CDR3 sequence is CASSEVVARSYEQFF. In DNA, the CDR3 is TGTGCCAGCAGTGAAGTGGTCGCACGGAGCTACGAGCAGTTCTTC.

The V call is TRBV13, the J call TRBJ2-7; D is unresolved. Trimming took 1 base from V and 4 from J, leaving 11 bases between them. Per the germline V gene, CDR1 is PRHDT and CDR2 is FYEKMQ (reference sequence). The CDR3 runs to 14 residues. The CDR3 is CASSLDGVGYEQYF. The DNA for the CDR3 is TGTGCCAGCAGCTTAGATGGAGTGGGGTACGAGCAGTACTTC.

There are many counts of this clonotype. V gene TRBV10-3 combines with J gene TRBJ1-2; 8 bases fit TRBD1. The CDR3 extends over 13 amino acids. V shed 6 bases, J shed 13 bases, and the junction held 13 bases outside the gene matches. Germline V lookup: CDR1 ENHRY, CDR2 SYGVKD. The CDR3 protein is CAISGTGATFSTF. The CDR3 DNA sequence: TGTGCCATCAGCGGGACAGGAGCCACGTTTAGCACCTTC.

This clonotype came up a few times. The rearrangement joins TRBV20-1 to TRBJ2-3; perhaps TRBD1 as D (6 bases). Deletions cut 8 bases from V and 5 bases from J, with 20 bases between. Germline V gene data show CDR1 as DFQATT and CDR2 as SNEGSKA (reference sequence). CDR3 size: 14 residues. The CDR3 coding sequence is TGCAGTCTCAAGCGAGGGGGAGTGGGAGATACGCAGTATTTT. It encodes CSLKRGGVGDTQYF.

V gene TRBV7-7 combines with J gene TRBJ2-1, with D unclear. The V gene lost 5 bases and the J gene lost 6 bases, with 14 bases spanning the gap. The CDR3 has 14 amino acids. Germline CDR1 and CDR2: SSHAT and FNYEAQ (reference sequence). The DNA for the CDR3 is TGTGCCAGCAGCCCCGACTTGGTTTCCAATGAGCAGTTCTTC. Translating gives CASSPDLVSNEQFF.

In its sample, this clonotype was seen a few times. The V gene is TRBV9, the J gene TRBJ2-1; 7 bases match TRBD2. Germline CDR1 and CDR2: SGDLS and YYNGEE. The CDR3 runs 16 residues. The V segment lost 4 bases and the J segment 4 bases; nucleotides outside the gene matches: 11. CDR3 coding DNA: TGTGCCAGCAGCCCCTCCGGAGCGGGAACTTACAATGAGCAGTTCTTC. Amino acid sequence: CASSPSGAGTYNEQFF.

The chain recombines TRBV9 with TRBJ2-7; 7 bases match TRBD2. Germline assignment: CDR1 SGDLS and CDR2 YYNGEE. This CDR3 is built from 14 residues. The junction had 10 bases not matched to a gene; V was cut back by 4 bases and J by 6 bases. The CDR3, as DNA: TGTGCCAGCAGCTTAGGGGAGGGGTCGTCCGAGCAGTACTTC. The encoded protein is CASSLGEGSSEQYF.

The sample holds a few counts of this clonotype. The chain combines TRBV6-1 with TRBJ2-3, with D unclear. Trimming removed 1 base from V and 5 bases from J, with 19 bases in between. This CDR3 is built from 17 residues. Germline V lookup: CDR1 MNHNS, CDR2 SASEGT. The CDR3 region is CASSEDPFYTMVDTQYF. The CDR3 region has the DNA TGTGCCAGCAGTGAAGACCCTTTTTATACAATGGTAGATACGCAGTATTTT.

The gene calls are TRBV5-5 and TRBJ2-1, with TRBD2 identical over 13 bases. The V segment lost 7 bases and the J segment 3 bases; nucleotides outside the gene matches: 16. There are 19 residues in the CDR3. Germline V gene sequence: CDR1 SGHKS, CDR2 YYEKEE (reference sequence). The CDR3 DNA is TGTGCCAGCGCATCGGACAGGGTTGGGACTAGCGGGAACTACAATGAGCAGTTCTTC. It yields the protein CASASDRVGTSGNYNEQFF.

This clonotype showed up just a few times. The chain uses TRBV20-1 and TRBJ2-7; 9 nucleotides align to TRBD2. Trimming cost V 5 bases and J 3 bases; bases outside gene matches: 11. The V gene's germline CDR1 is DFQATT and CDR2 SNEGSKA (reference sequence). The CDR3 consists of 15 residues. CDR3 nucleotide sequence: TGCAGTGCTCGATTTCTAGCGGGAATGTACTACGAGCAGTACTTC. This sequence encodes CSARFLAGMYYEQYF.

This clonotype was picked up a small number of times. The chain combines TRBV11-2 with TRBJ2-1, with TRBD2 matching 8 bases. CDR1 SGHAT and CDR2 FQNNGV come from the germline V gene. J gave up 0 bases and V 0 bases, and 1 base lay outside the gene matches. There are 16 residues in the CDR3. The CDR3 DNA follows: TGTGCCAGCAGCTTAGATCTAGCGGGCTCCTACAATGAGCAGTTCTTC. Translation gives CASSLDLAGSYNEQFF.